This TCR beta chain is from a study of blood T cell repertoires in COVID-19. Whole-study context: The United States, Italy and Spain supplied acute and convalescent COVID-19 samples. From T cells, B-cell-depleted T cells, or PBMCs came the material, which was cDNA or gDNA.

TCRdb keeps only in-frame clones here, not all; method: immunoSEQ multiplex PCR. The sample includes a few hundred thousand clones, 86% of them seen just once. The junction had 3 bases not matched to a gene; V was cut back by 5 bases and J by 4 bases. CDR3 size: 14 residues. Germline V lookup: CDR1 MNHEY, CDR2 SVGAGI. The sample was peripheral blood. The source of this sequence is a man between 45 and 60 years old with acute or convalescent COVID-19. The chain links TRBV6-5 to TRBJ1-1; the match to TRBD1 covers 11 bases. CDR3 sequence: CASSRDRGATEAFF. CDR3 bases: TGTGCCAGCAGTCGGGACAGGGGGGCCACTGAAGCTTTCTTT.